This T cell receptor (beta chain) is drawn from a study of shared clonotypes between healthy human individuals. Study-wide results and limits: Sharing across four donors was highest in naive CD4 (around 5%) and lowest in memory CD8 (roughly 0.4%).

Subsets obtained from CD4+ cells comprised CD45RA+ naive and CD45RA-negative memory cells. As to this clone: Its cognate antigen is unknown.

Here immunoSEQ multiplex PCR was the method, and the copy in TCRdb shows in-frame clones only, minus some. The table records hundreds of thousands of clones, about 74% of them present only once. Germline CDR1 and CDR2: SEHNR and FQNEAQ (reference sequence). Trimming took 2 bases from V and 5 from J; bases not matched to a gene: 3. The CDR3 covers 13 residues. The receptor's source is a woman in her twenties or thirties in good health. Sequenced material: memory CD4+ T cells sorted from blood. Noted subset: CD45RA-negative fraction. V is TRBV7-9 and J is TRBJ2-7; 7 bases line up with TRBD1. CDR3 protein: CASSLSQGNEQYF. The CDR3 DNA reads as TGTGCCAGCAGCTTATCACAGGGGAACGAGCAGTACTTC.